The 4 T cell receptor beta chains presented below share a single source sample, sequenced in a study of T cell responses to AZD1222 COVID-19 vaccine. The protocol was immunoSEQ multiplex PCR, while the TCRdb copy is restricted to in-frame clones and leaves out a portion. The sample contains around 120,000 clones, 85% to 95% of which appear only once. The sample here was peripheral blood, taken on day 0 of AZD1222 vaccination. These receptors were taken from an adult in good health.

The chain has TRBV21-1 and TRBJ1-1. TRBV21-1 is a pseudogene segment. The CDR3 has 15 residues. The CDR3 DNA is TGTGCCAGCAGCGATGCCGGTCGCCGGGTCCTTGAAGCTTTCTTT. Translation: CASSDAGRRVLEAFF.

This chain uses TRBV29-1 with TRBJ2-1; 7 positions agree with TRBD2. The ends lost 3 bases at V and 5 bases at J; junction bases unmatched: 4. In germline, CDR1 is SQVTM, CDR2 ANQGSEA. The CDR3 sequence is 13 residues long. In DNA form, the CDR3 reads TGCAGCGTTGACAGGGACTACAACAATGAGCAGTTCTTC. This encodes CSVDRDYNNEQFF.

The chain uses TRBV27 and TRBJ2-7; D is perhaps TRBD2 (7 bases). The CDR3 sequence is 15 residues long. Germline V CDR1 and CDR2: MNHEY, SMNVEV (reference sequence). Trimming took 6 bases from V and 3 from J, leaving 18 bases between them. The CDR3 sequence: CASSSRGGGLYEQYF. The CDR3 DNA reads TGTGCCAGCAGCAGCAGAGGGGGGGGCCTCTACGAGCAGTACTTC.

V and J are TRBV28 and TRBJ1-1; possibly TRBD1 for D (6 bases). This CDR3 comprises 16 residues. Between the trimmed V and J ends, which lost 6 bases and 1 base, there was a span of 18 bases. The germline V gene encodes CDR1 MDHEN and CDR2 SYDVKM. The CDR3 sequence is CASSPRRGRRNTEAFF. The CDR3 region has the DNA TGTGCCAGCAGCCCCCGGCGGGGGCGGCGGAACACTGAAGCTTTCTTT. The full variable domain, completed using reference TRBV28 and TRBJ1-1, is DVKVTQSSRYLVKRTGEKVFLECVQDMDHENMFWYRQDPGLGLRLIYFSYDVKMKEKGDIPEGYSVSREKKERFSLILESASTNQTSMYLCASSPRRGRRNTEAFFGQGTRLTVV.